The 24 T cell receptor beta chains reported below all come from one sample, sequenced in a study of patients and donors after allogeneic stem cell transplantation (dated by TCRdb to the early 2020s). Libraries were built with RT-PCR. TCRdb shows the sequencer as NextSeq 550. TCRdb trimmed public reads at Q25 via fastp, called clones via MiXCR and kept in-frame beta chains. Every distinct CDR3 protein forms one entry, paired with its most common genes and DNA. This sample has about 410,000 distinct CDR3 sequences in its table, and 16% of those were observed once. Clones ranked in the top ten supply just over 7% of the sample. Material: blood, either unsorted or a sorted T cell fraction (not recorded which). These receptors were obtained from a human donor who was either an allogeneic HSCT recipient or a stem cell or donor lymphocyte infusion donor (not recorded which). It is not recorded whose cells these are; they may come from a transplant donor.

This clonotype was counted ten times or more. The chain carries TRBV5-1 and TRBJ1-4; no clear D. Per germline, CDR1 SGHRS and CDR2 YFSETQ. V was shortened by 0 bases and J by 7 bases, with 4 bases between the two germline ends. This CDR3 has 12 residues. In nucleotides, the CDR3 is TGCGCCAGCAGCTTGGGGGGTGAAAAACTGTTTTTT. Translation: CASSLGGEKLFF.

This clonotype was picked up many times. This chain uses TRBV7-8 with TRBJ2-2; 8 nucleotides match TRBD2. This CDR3 region has 19 residues. Germline lookup yields CDR1 SGHVS and CDR2 FQNEAQ. With V trimmed by 3 bases and J by 4 bases, 16 bases remained unmatched. The CDR3 nucleotides read TGTGCCAGCAGCTTTCTTCGGAGTCGGCTAGCGGGCGGCACCGGGGAGCTGTTTTTT. The encoded protein is CASSFLRSRLAGGTGELFF.

This clonotype was counted a few times. The chain has TRBV2 and TRBJ1-5, with D uncertain. V was pared by 7 bases and J by 2 bases, with 12 bases between. The CDR3 contains 14 residues. CDR1 and CDR2 (germline): SNHLY, FYNNEI. CDR3 loop: CASTFGWGNQPQHF. In nucleotides, the CDR3 is TGTGCCAGCACTTTTGGGTGGGGCAATCAGCCCCAGCATTTT. Full variable domain (outside the CDR3, taken from reference TRBV2 and TRBJ1-5): EPEVTQTPSHQVTQMGQEVILRCVPISNHLYFYWYRQILGQKVEFLVSFYNNEISEKSEIFDDQFSVERPDGSNFTLKIRSTKLEDSAMYFCASTFGWGNQPQHFGDGTRLSIL.

This clonotype came up a few times. V gene TRBV20-1 combines with J gene TRBJ1-1; weak D call: TRBD1 (5 bases). CDR3 size: 12 residues. From germline, CDR1 is DFQATT and CDR2 SNEGSKA (reference sequence). The CDR3 sequence is CRPRGRETEAFF. The CDR3 region has the DNA TGCAGACCCCGTGGCAGGGAGACTGAAGCTTTCTTT.

This clonotype was seen once. The genes are TRBV20-1 and TRBJ1-4, with a possible D match to TRBD1 (5 bases). Trimming shortened V by 6 bases and J by 4 bases, and 12 bases separated the two germline ends. The CDR3 spans 13 residues. Germline CDR1 reads DFQATT; CDR2 reads SNEGSKA (reference sequence). The CDR3 nucleotides are TGCAGTGCCCCGGGACGGTATAATGAAAAACTGTTTTTT. It is translated as CSAPGRYNEKLFF.

At least ten counts were recorded for this clonotype. The rearrangement uses TRBV3-1 and TRBJ1-1; the D gene is possibly TRBD1 (5 bases). V lost 3 bases and J lost 1, with 12 bases in between. Per germline, CDR1 LGHDT and CDR2 YNNKEL (reference sequence). The CDR3 length is 15 residues. The CDR3 region is CASSQGGTSNTEAFF. As DNA, the CDR3 is TGTGCCAGCAGCCAGGGAGGGACCTCGAACACTGAAGCTTTCTTT.

This clonotype has more than one count but fewer than ten. V and J are TRBV9 and TRBJ2-7; D is undetermined. Trimming removed 0 bases at V and 3 bases at J, with 4 bases between. The CDR3 is 12 amino acids. CDR1 and CDR2 from the germline V gene are SGDLS and YYNGEE. This CDR3 reads CASSVDGYEQYF. The CDR3, as DNA: TGTGCCAGCAGCGTAGACGGCTACGAGCAGTACTTC.

The rearrangement uses TRBV5-1 and TRBJ1-1; 7 bases fit TRBD1. The V segment lost 2 bases and the J segment 7 bases; nucleotides outside the gene matches: 11. Germline CDR1 and CDR2: SGHRS and YFSETQ. CDR3 size: 15 residues. For the CDR3, the DNA is TGCGCCAGCAGCTTAGAAGGGGGCTGGATCAGTGAAGCTTTCTTT. This translates into CASSLEGGWISEAFF.

At least ten counts were recorded for this clonotype. The rearrangement uses TRBV20-1 and TRBJ2-1, with D uncertain. Germline loops: CDR1 DFQATT, CDR2 SNEGSKA (reference sequence). The V end lost 7 bases, the J end lost 7 bases, and 20 bases lay between the germline ends. CDR3 length equals 14 residues. This CDR3 reads CSVADGSTLNEQFF. The CDR3 DNA follows: TGCAGTGTCGCCGACGGTAGTACATTGAATGAGCAGTTCTTC.

J is TRBJ1-4 and V is TRBV4-2; D is unclear. Trimming cost V 0 bases and J 5 bases, with 13 bases left between them. Germline loops: CDR1 LGHNA, CDR2 YNFKEQ. CDR3 length: 16 amino acids. For the CDR3, the DNA is TGTGCCAGCAGCCAAGACAGGACGAGACCAAATGAAAAACTGTTTTTT. Protein: CASSQDRTRPNEKLFF.

This clonotype was observed a few times. This chain joins TRBV6-2 or TRBV6-3 and TRBJ2-7; the match to TRBD1 covers 9 bases. Germline V gene lookup returns CDR1 MNHEY and CDR2 SVGEGT. The trim removed 2 bases at V and 7 bases at J, leaving 9 bases unmatched. CDR3 size: 15 residues. The CDR3 spells CASSYSGTGPPEQYF. The CDR3 DNA is TGTGCCAGCAGTTACAGCGGGACAGGGCCTCCTGAGCAGTACTTC.

The V and J genes are TRBV19 and TRBJ2-1; unclear D gene. The ends were cut back, 5 bases at V and 2 bases at J, with 13 bases in the middle. Germline values: CDR1 LNHDA, CDR2 SQIVND (reference sequence). CDR3 length equals 15 residues. CDR3 in amino acids: CASSARDTPYNEQFF. CDR3 bases: TGTGCCAGTAGTGCTAGGGATACGCCCTACAATGAGCAGTTCTTC.

This sequence joins TRBV12-5 and TRBJ1-1, with D possibly TRBD1 on 6 matching bases. V lost 1 base and J lost 5, with 11 bases in between. The CDR3 has 14 residues. Germline V gene data show CDR1 as LGHNT and CDR2 as FRNRAP. The CDR3 is CASGLAWGRTEAFF. The CDR3 region has the DNA TGTGCTAGTGGTTTGGCATGGGGGCGGACTGAAGCTTTCTTT.

The CDR3 sequence: CASSFPRETMNTEAFF. CDR3 sequence (DNA): TGTGCCAGCAGCTTTCCGCGAGAAACCATGAACACTGAAGCTTTCTTT. The V gene is TRBV11-1, the J gene TRBJ1-1; no clear D gene. Per the germline V gene, CDR1 is SGHAT and CDR2 is FQDESV (reference sequence). The CDR3 is 16 amino acids. The V gene lost 3 bases and the J gene lost 0 bases, with 14 bases spanning the gap. Full variable domain (remainder filled in from reference TRBV11-1 and TRBJ1-1): EAEVAQSPRYKITEKSQAVAFWCDPISGHATLYWYRQILGQGPELLVQFQDESVVDDSQLPKDRFSAERLKGVDSTLKIQPAELGDSAMYLCASSFPRETMNTEAFFGQGTRLTVV.

There are a few counts of this clonotype. The chain employs TRBV18 and TRBJ1-2; tentative D call: TRBD1 (5 bases). Per germline, CDR1 KGHSH and CDR2 LQKENI. The V and J ends lost 3 bases and 0 bases respectively, with 11 bases between them. The CDR3 loop spans 15 amino acids. CDR3 sequence: CASSPPGTTNYGYTF. CDR3 DNA: TGTGCCAGCTCACCTCCGGGGACTACTAACTATGGCTACACCTTC.

The rearrangement joins TRBV7-6 to TRBJ2-2; no clear D. Deletions cut 2 bases from V and 8 bases from J, with 9 bases between. This CDR3 region has 13 residues. Germline V lookup: CDR1 SGHVS, CDR2 FNYEAQ. CDR3 nucleotides: TGTGCCAGCAGCTTATCAGTATCTGGGGAGCTGTTTTTT. It translates to CASSLSVSGELFF.

This chain joins TRBV6-1 and TRBJ2-7; 7 nucleotides align to TRBD1. CDR1 and CDR2 (germline): MNHNS, SASEGT. The CDR3 runs 13 residues. V shed 5 bases, J shed 4 bases, and the junction held 5 bases outside the gene matches. This CDR3 reads CASSRRQGYEQYF. DNA of the CDR3: TGTGCCAGCAGTCGCCGACAGGGATACGAGCAGTACTTC.

This chain connects TRBV2 to TRBJ2-4, with a tentative D call TRBD1 (6 bases). The CDR3 contains 13 residues. V was clipped by 4 bases and J by 4 bases, with 8 bases between them. Germline V gene lookup returns CDR1 SNHLY and CDR2 FYNNEI. For the CDR3, the DNA is TGTGCCAGCAGTGGGACAGATAAAAACATTCAGTACTTC. This encodes CASSGTDKNIQYF.

V is TRBV7-9 and J is TRBJ2-7; D might be TRBD1 (6 bases). CDR1 is SEHNR and CDR2 is FQNEAQ in the germline V gene (reference sequence). Trimming pared 5 bases from V and 2 bases from J, leaving 16 bases between. The CDR3 consists of 15 residues. This chain's CDR3 is CASSTRDMVAYEQYF. Here the CDR3 DNA reads TGTGCCAGCAGCACCCGGGACATGGTCGCCTACGAGCAGTACTTC.

The table lists this clonotype with a few counts. The rearrangement uses TRBV4-1 and TRBJ1-2, with D possibly being TRBD1 (6 bases). The CDR3 consists of 16 residues. Germline V gene lookup returns CDR1 MGHRA and CDR2 YSYEKL. Trimming shortened V by 1 base and J by 4 bases, and 16 bases separated the two germline ends. CDR3 nucleotides: TGCGCCAGCAGCCAAGCGAAGGACAGAGGCTTCTATGGCTACACCTTC. The encoded protein is CASSQAKDRGFYGYTF.

This clonotype has a handful of counts. CDR3 coding DNA: TGCAGTGCTAGCAGGGAAGCGGCCGAGCAGTACTTC. This gives the protein CSASREAAEQYF. The J gene is TRBJ2-7, the V gene TRBV20-1; D could derive from TRBD1 or TRBD2 (5 bases each). CDR1 and CDR2 from the germline V gene are DFQATT and SNEGSKA (reference sequence). This CDR3 spans 12 amino acids. V lost 3 bases to trimming and J lost 6 bases, with 12 bases between them.

There are a few counts of this clonotype. The V gene is TRBV6-5, the J gene TRBJ1-2; D unresolved. Germline V gives CDR1 MNHEY, CDR2 SVGAGI. V was shortened by 3 bases and J by 3 bases, with 14 bases between the two germline ends. The CDR3 runs 15 residues. This CDR3 reads CASSYGVIRDYGYTF. CDR3 in DNA: TGTGCCAGCAGTTATGGGGTTATAAGAGACTATGGCTACACCTTC.

CDR3 nucleotides: TGTGCCACCAGTGACCCGGGACAGGTGGAGGAGCAGTACTTC. Protein product: CATSDPGQVEEQYF. The rearrangement joins TRBV24-1 to TRBJ2-7; 8 bases agree with TRBD1. The V segment lost 4 bases and the J segment 7 bases; nucleotides outside the gene matches: 8. The CDR3 length is 14 residues. From germline, CDR1 is KGHDR and CDR2 SFDVKD.

This clonotype was detected only a few times. This CDR3 reads CSASPTGGGTDTQYF. CDR3 bases: TGCAGTGCTAGTCCAACAGGGGGCGGCACAGATACGCAGTATTTT. The chain is built from TRBV20-1 and TRBJ2-3, with 9 bases matching TRBD1. CDR1 is DFQATT and CDR2 is SNEGSKA in the germline V gene (reference sequence). The trim removed 3 bases at V and 1 base at J, leaving 5 bases unmatched. The CDR3 is 15 amino acids.